The clone carrying this T cell receptor (beta chain) was seen ten or more times. Its antigen is not identified. Researchers tagged individual cDNA molecules with unique molecular identifiers. TCRdb re-analysed the 5' RACE reads in MiXCR, keeping a single row per CDR3 protein. There are approximately 40,000 distinct CDR3 sequences in the sample; 11% occur only once, and roughly 9.7% lies in the top ten. CDR3 length: 16 residues. The germline V gene encodes CDR1 SGHVS and CDR2 FQNEAQ. Trimming removed 5 bases from V and 6 bases from J; junction bases left unmatched: 13. This entry belongs to a study of early T cells in non-severe SARS-CoV-2 infection. Regarding the study as a whole: Using VDJdb, the matching emphasized anti-spike CD8 responses while missing private and CD4 specificities.

The sequenced sample consisted of whole blood. This receptor was obtained from an adult who was a healthcare worker with PCR-confirmed SARS-CoV-2 infection or an uninfected control (not recorded which). The genes are TRBV7-8 and TRBJ2-4, with 7 bases that match TRBD1. CDR3 in amino acids: CASSNPTGTSRNIQYF. DNA of the CDR3: TGTGCCAGCAGCAACCCGACAGGGACGAGCCGAAACATTCAGTACTTC.